Shown below are 5 T cell receptor beta chains from a single sample sequenced in a study of CD8 T cells in Susac syndrome. RNA, at roughly 0.5 to 1 ug, was reverse transcribed with random hexamers. Via MiXCR, TCRdb re-called the immunoSEQ multiplex PCR reads, giving one row per CDR3 protein. The table includes 120,000 to 150,000 distinct CDR3 sequences, approximately 94% detected once. Sample: CD4+ T cells from PBMCs. The receptor source for this set is a human donor in good health.

J is TRBJ1-2 and V is TRBV2; possibly TRBD1 for D (6 bases). CDR3 length: 15 amino acids. The V gene's germline CDR1 is SNHLY and CDR2 FYNNEI. Trimming removed 7 bases at V and 7 bases at J, with 22 bases between. DNA of the CDR3: TGTGCCAGCACTGACCCCAACGGCAGGGGTGGTGGCTACACCTTC. This codes for CASTDPNGRGGGYTF.

The chain recombines TRBV6-5 with TRBJ2-7; D is ambiguous. Germline assignment: CDR1 MNHEY and CDR2 SVGAGI. V was cut by 2 bases and J by 2 bases, with 16 bases left in between. The CDR3 runs 16 residues. The CDR3 sequence: CASSYASFGKTYEQYF. DNA for the CDR3: TGTGCCAGCAGTTACGCCTCCTTTGGTAAGACCTACGAGCAGTACTTC.

The rearrangement joins TRBV12-3 or TRBV12-4 to TRBJ2-5; D possibly corresponds to TRBD1 (6 bases). Trimming stripped 6 bases from V and 2 bases from J, with 19 bases between. The CDR3 spans 16 residues. This chain's CDR3 is CASSSPRRGGQETQYF. In DNA form, the CDR3 reads TGTGCCAGCAGCTCTCCTCGGAGAGGGGGACAAGAGACCCAGTACTTC.

The V gene is TRBV5-4, the J gene TRBJ2-3; a possible D gene is TRBD1 (5 bases). Trimming took 4 bases from V and 0 from J, leaving 12 bases between them. Germline V CDR1 and CDR2: SGHNT, YYREEE (reference sequence). This CDR3 has 15 amino acids. The DNA of the CDR3 is TGTGCCAGCAGCCCTGACAGCTCTAGCACAGATACGCAGTATTTT. Its protein is CASSPDSSSTDTQYF.

This clonotype showed up just once. The chain combines TRBV5-3 with TRBJ2-3; a weak D match, TRBD1 (5 bases). TRBV5-3 is sorted into the ORF group, with uncertain function. The CDR3 covers 13 residues. The ends were cut back, 5 bases at V and 2 bases at J, with 9 bases in the middle. Here the CDR3 DNA reads TGTGCCAGAAGTCCAGGGAACACAGATACGCAGTATTTT. Translation gives CARSPGNTDTQYF.